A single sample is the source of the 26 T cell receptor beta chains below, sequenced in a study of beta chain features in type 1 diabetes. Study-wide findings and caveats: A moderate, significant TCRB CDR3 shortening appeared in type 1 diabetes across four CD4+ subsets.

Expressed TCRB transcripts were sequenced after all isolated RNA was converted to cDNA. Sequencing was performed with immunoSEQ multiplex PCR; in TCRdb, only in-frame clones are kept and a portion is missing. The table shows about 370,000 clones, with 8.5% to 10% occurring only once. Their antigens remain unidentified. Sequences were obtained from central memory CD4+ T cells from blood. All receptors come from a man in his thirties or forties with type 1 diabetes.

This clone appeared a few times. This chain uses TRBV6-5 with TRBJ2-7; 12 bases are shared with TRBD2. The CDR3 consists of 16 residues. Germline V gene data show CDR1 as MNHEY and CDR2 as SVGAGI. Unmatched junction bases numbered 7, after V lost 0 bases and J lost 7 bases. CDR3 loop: CASSYSTSGSLGEQYF. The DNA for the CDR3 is TGTGCCAGCAGTTACTCGACTAGCGGGAGTCTGGGGGAGCAGTACTTC.

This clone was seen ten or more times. The CDR3 DNA sequence: TGTGCCAGCAGCTTAGATCAAGGGGGTAGCGGGCATGACAATGAGCAGTTCTTC. It codes for CASSLDQGGSGHDNEQFF. The chain uses TRBV11-3 and TRBJ2-1; weak D call: TRBD2 (7 bases). CDR3 length: 18 residues. Trimming took 0 bases from V and 5 from J, leaving 20 bases between them. CDR1 and CDR2 from the germline V gene are SGHNT and YENEEA.

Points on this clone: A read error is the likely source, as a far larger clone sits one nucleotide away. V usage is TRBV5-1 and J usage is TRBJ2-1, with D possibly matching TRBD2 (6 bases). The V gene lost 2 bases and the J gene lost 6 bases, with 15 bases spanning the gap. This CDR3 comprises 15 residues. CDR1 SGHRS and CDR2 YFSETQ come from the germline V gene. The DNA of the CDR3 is TGCGCCAGCAGCTTAGCCACGGGAGTGATCAATGAGCAGTTCTTC. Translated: CASSLATGVINEQFF. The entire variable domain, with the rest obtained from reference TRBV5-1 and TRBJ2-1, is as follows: KAGVTQTPRYLIKTRGQQVTLSCSPISGHRSVSWYQQTPGQGLQFLFEYFSETQRNKGNFPGRFSGRQFSNSRSEMNVSTLELGDSALYLCASSLATGVINEQFFGPGTRLTVL.

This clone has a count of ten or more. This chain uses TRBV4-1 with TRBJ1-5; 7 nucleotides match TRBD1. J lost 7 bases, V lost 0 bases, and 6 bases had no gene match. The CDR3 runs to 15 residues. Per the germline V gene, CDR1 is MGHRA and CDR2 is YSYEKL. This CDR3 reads CASSQDGGGRQPQHF. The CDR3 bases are TGCGCCAGCAGCCAAGACGGAGGGGGCCGACAGCCCCAGCATTTT.

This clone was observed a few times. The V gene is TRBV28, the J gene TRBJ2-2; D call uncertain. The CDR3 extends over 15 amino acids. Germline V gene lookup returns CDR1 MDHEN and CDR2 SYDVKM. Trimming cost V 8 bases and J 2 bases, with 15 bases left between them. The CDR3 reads CASEPTTRNTGELFF. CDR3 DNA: TGTGCCAGCGAACCTACCACCCGCAACACCGGGGAGCTGTTTTTT.

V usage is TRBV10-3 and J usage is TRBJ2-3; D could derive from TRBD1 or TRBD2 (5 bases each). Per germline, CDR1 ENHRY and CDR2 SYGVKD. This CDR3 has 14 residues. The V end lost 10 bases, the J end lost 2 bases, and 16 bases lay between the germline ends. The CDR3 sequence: CASSQRGDTDTQYF. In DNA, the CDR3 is TGTGCCAGCAGCCAGAGGGGAGACACAGATACGCAGTATTTT.

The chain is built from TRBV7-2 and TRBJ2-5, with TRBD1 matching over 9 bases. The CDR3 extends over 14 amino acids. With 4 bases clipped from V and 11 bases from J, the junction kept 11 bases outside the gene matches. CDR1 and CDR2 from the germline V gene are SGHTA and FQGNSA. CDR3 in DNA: TGTGCCAGCAGCTCTTGGACAGGGGCGCTTAAGCAGTACTTC. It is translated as CASSSWTGALKQYF.

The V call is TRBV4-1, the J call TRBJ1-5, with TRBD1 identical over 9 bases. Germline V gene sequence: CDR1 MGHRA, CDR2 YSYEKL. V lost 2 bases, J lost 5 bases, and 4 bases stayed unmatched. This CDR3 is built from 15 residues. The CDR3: CASSQLGQGDQPQHF. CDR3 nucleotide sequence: TGCGCCAGCAGCCAACTGGGACAGGGCGATCAGCCCCAGCATTTT.

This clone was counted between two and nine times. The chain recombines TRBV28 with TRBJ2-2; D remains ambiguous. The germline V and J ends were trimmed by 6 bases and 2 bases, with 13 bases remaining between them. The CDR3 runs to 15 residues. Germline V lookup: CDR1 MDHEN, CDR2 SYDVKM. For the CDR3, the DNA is TGTGCCAGCAGCCCGGCCCTCCATAACACCGGGGAGCTGTTTTTT. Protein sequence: CASSPALHNTGELFF.

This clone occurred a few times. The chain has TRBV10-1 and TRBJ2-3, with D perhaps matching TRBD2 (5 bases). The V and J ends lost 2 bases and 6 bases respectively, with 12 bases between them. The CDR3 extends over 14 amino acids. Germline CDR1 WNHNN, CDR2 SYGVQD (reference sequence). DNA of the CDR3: TGCGCCAGCAGTGAGGGGTCCGCGGGCGATACGCAGTATTTT. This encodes CASSEGSAGDTQYF.

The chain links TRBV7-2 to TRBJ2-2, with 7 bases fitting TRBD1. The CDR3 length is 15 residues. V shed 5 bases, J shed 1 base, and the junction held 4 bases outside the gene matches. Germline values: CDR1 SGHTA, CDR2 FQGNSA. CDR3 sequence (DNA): TGTGCCAGCAGCCATAGACAGGGGAACACCGGGGAGCTGTTTTTT. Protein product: CASSHRQGNTGELFF.

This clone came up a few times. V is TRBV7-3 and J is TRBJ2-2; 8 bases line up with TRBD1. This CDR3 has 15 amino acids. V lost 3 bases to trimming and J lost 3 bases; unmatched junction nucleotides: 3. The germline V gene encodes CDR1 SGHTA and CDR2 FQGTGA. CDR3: CASSFLDRDTGELFF. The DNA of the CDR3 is TGTGCCAGCAGCTTTCTGGACAGGGACACCGGGGAGCTGTTTTTT.

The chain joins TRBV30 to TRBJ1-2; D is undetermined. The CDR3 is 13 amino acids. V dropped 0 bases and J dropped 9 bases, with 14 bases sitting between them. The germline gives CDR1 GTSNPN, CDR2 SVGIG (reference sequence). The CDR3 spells CAWSVVGRGSYTF. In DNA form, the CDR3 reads TGTGCCTGGAGTGTAGTCGGGAGAGGGAGCTACACCTTC. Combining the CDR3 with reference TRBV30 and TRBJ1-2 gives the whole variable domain SQTIHQWPATLVQPVGSPLSLECTVEGTSNPNLYWYRQAAGRGLQLLFYSVGIGQISSEVPQNLSASRPQDRQFILSSKKLLLSDSGFYLCAWSVVGRGSYTFGSGTRLTVV.

CDR3 coding DNA: TGTGCCAGCAGCTTTATGACAGGCACCTACGAGCAGTACTTC. Protein: CASSFMTGTYEQYF. The chain couples TRBV13 to TRBJ2-7; the D gene is possibly TRBD1 (6 bases). This CDR3 has 14 residues. Germline V CDR1 and CDR2: PRHDT, FYEKMQ (reference sequence). Trimming shortened V by 3 bases and J by 2 bases, and 11 bases separated the two germline ends. Combining the CDR3 with reference TRBV13 and TRBJ2-7 gives the whole variable domain AAGVIQSPRHLIKEKRETATLKCYPIPRHDTVYWYQQGPGQDPQFLISFYEKMQSDKGSIPDRFSAQQFSDYHSELNMSSLELGDSALYFCASSFMTGTYEQYFGPGTRLTVT.

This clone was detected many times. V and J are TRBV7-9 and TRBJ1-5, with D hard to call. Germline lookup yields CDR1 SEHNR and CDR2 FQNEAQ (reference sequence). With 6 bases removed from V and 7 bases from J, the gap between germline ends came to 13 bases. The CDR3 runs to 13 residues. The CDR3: CASSNTASQPQHF. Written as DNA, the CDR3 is TGTGCCAGCAGTAATACCGCGTCCCAGCCCCAGCATTTT.

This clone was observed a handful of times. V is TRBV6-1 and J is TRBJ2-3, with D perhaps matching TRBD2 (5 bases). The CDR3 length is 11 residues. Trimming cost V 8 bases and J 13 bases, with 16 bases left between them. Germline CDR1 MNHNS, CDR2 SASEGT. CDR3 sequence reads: CASDRTQKEYF. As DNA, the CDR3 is TGTGCCAGCGATAGGACTCAAAAGGAGTATTTT.

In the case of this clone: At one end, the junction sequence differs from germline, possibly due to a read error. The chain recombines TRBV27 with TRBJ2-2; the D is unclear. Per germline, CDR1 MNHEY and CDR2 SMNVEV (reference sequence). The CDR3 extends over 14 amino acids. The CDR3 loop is CASSLATNTRELFF. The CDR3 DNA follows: TGTGCCAGCAGTTTGGCTACTAACACCAGGGAGCTGTTTTTT.

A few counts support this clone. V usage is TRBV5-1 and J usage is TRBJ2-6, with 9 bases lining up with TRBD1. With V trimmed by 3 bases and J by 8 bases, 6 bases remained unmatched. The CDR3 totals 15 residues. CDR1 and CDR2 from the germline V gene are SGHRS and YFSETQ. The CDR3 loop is CASSSGQGMSNVLTF. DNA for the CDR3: TGCGCCAGCAGCTCGGGACAGGGTATGTCCAACGTCCTGACTTTC.

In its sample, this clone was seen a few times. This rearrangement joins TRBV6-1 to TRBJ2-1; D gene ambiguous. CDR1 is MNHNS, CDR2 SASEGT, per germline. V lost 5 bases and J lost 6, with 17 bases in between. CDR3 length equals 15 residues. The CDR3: CASSKGNTWGNEQFF. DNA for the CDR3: TGTGCCAGCAGTAAGGGAAACACCTGGGGCAATGAGCAGTTCTTC.

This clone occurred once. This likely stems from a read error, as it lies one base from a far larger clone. This chain's CDR3 is CASSGGGRLPDTEAFF. CDR3 nucleotide sequence: TGTGCCAGCAGCGGGGGGGGCAGGCTCCCGGACACTGAAGCTTTCTTT. The V and J genes are TRBV7-9 and TRBJ1-1; TRBD1 is a possible D gene (6 bases). Germline CDR1 reads SEHNR; CDR2 reads FQNEAQ (reference sequence). The CDR3 runs to 16 residues. V lost 5 bases and J 3 bases, leaving 19 bases between the germline ends.

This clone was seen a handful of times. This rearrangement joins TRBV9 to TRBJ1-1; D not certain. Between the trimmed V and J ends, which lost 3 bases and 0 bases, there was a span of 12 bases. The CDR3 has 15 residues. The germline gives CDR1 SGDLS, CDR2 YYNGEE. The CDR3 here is CASSAGLLLNTEAFF. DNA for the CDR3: TGTGCCAGCAGCGCTGGCCTTCTTTTGAACACTGAAGCTTTCTTT.

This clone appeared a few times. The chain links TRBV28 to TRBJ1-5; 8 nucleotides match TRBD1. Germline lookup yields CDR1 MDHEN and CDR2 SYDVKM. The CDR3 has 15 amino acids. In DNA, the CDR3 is TGTGGGACAGACAGGGGCCTTCATAGCAATCAGCCCCAGCATTTT. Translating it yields CGTDRGLHSNQPQHF.

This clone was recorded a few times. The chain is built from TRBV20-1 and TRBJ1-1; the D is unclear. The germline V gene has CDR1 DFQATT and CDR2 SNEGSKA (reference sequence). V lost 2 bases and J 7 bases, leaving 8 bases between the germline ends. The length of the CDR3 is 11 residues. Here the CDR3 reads CSARPINEAFF. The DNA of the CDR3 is TGCAGTGCTAGACCAATAAATGAAGCTTTCTTT.

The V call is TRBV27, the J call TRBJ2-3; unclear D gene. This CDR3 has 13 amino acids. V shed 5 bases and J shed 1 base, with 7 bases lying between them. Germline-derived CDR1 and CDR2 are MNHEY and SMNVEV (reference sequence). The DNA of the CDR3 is TGTGCCAGCAGTCCTACCGGCACAGATACGCAGTATTTT. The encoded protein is CASSPTGTDTQYF.

The chain's CDR3 is CASSHDRGPYGEQFF. The CDR3 DNA sequence: TGTGCCAGCAGCCACGACAGGGGTCCTTACGGTGAGCAGTTCTTC. V gene TRBV6-5 combines with J gene TRBJ2-1, with 8 bases identical to TRBD1. With V trimmed by 6 bases and J by 9 bases, 13 bases remained unmatched. Germline V gene data show CDR1 as MNHEY and CDR2 as SVGAGI. The CDR3 spans 15 residues.

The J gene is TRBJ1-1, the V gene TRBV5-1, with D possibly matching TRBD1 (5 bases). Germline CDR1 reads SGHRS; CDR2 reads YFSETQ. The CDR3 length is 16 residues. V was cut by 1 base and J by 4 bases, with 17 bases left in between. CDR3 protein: CASSLQSGLSVTEAFF. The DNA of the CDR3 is TGCGCCAGCAGCTTGCAATCAGGGTTGTCGGTCACTGAAGCTTTCTTT.